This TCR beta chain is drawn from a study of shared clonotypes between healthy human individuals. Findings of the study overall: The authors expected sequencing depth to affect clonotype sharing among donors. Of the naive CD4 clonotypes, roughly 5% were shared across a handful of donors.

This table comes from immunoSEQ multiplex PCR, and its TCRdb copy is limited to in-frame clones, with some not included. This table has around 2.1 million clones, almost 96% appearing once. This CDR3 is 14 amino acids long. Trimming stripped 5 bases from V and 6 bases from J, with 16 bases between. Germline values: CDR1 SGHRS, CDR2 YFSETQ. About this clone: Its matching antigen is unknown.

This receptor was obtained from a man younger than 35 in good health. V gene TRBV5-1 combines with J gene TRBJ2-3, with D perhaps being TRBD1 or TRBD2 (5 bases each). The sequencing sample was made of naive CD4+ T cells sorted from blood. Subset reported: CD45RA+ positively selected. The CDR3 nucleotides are TGCGCCAGCAGTCTGGGACCGGCGTACGATACGCAGTATTTT. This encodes CASSLGPAYDTQYF.